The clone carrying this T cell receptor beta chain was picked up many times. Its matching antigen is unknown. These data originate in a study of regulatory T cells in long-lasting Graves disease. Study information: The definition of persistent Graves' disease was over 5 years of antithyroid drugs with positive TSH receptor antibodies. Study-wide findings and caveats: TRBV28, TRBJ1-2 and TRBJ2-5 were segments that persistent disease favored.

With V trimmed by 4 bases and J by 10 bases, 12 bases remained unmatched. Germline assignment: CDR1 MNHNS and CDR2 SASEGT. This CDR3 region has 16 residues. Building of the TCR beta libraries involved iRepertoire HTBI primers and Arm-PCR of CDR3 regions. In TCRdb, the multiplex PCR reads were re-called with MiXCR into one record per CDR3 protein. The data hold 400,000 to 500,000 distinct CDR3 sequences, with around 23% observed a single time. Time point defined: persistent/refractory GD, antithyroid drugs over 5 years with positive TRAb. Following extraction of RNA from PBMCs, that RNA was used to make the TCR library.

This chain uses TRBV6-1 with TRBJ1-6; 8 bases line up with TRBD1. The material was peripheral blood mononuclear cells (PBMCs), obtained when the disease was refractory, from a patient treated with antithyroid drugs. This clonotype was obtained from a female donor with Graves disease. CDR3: CASSANRGNSYSPLHF. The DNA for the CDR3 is TGTGCCAGCAGTGCCAACAGGGGGAACTCTTACTCACCCCTCCACTTT.